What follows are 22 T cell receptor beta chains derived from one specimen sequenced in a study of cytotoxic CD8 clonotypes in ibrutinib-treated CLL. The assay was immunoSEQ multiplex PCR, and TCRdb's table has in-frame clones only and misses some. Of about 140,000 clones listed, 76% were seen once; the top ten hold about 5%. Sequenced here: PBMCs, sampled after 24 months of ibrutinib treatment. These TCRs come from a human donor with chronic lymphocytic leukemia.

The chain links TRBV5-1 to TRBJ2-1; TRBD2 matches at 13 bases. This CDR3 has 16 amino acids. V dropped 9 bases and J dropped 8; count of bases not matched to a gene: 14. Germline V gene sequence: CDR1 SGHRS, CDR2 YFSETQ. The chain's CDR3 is CANRGTGLAGVHEQFF. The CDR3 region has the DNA TGCGCCAACAGGGGTACTGGACTAGCGGGAGTACATGAGCAGTTCTTC.

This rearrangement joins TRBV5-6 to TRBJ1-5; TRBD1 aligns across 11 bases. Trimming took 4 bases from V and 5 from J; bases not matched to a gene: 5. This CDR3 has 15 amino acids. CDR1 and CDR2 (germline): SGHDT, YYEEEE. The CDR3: CASSRTGGADQPQHF. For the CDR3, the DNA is TGTGCCAGCAGCCGGACAGGGGGCGCGGATCAGCCCCAGCATTTT. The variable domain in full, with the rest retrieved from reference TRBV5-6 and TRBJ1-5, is DAGVTQSPTHLIKTRGQQVTLRCSPKSGHDTVSWYQQALGQGPQFIFQYYEEEERQRGNFPDRFSGHQFPNYSSELNVNALLLGDSALYLCASSRTGGADQPQHFGDGTRLSIL.

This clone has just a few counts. The CDR3 here is CASSRWVGEQYF. DNA of the CDR3: TGTGCCAGCAGCCGGTGGGTGGGCGAGCAGTACTTC. The chain is built from TRBV6-5 and TRBJ2-7; unclear D gene. Trimming removed 6 bases from V and 6 bases from J, with 12 bases in between. The CDR3 sequence is 12 residues long. Germline CDR1 reads MNHEY; CDR2 reads SVGAGI.

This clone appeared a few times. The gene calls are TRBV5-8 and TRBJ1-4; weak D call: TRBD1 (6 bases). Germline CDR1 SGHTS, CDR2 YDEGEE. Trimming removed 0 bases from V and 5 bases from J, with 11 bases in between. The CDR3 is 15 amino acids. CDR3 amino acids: CASSLGQGMNEKLFF. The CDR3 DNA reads TGTGCCAGCAGCTTGGGGCAGGGGATGAATGAAAAACTGTTTTTT.

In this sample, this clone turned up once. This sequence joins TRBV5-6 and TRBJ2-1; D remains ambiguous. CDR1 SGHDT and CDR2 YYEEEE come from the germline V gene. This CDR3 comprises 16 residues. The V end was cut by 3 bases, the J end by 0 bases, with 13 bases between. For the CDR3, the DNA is TGTGCCAGCAGCTCTCCCACGGGCCGCTCCTACAATGAGCAGTTCTTC. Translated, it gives CASSSPTGRSYNEQFF. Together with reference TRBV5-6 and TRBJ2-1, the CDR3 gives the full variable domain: DAGVTQSPTHLIKTRGQQVTLRCSPKSGHDTVSWYQQALGQGPQFIFQYYEEEERQRGNFPDRFSGHQFPNYSSELNVNALLLGDSALYLCASSSPTGRSYNEQFFGPGTRLTVL.

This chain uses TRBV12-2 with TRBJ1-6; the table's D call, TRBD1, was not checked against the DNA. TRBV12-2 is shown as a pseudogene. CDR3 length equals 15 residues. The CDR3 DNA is TGTGCAAGTCGCCCACCGGGACAAGGGCGTTCACCCCTCCACTTT. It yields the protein CASRPPGQGRSPLHF.

CDR3 in amino acids: CASSLGLAAYNEQFF. For the CDR3, the DNA is TGTGCCAGCAGTTTGGGACTAGCGGCGTACAATGAGCAGTTCTTC. The J gene is TRBJ2-1, the V gene TRBV27; 11 bases are a match to TRBD2. The trim removed 3 bases at V and 4 bases at J, leaving 2 bases unmatched. Germline V lookup: CDR1 MNHEY, CDR2 SMNVEV (reference sequence). The CDR3 consists of 15 residues.

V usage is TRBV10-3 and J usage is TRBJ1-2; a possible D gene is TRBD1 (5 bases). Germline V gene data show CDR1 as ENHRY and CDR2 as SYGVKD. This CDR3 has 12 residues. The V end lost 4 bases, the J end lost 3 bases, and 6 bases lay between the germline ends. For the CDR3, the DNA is TGTGCCATCAGTGGGGGCGACTATGGCTACACCTTC. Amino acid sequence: CAISGGDYGYTF.

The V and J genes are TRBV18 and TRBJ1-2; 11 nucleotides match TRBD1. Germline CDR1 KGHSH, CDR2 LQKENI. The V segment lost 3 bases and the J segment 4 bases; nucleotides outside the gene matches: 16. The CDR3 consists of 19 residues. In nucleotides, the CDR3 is TGTGCCAGCTCACCCGATAGAGTCCGGGACAGGGGGTCTGTCTATGGCTACACCTTC. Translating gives CASSPDRVRDRGSVYGYTF.

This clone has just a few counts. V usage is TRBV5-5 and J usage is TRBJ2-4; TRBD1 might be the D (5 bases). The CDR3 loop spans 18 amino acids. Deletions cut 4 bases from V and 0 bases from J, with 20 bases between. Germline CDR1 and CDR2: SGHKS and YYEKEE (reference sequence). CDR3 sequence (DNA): TGTGCCAGCAGCCAGCCCTTCCCCGACAGACTAGCCAAAAACATTCAGTACTTC. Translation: CASSQPFPDRLAKNIQYF.

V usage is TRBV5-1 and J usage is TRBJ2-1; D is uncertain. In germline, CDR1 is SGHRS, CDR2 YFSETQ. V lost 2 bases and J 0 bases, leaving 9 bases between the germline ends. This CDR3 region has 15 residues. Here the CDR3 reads CASSLARSSYNEQFF. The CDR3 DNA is TGCGCCAGCAGCTTAGCCAGGAGCTCCTACAATGAGCAGTTCTTC.

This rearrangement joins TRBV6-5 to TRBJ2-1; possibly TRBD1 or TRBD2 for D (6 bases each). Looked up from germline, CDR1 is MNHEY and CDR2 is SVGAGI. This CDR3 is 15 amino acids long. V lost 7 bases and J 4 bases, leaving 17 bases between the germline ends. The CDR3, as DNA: TGTGCCAGCACCAACCCCGGGGGCTTTTACAATGAGCAGTTCTTC. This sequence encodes CASTNPGGFYNEQFF.

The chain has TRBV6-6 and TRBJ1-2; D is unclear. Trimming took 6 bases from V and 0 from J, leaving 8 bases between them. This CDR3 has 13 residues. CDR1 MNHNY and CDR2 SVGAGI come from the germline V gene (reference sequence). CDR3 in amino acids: CASSLLSNYGYTF. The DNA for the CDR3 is TGTGCCAGCAGCCTCCTATCTAACTATGGCTACACCTTC.

The CDR3 reads CASSLGYSNQPQHF. Written as DNA, the CDR3 is TGTGCCAGCAGCCTAGGGTATAGCAATCAGCCCCAGCATTTT. V gene TRBV7-2 combines with J gene TRBJ1-5; unclear D gene. Trimming stripped 5 bases from V and 0 bases from J, with 8 bases between. Germline CDR1 SGHTA, CDR2 FQGNSA. CDR3 size: 14 residues. The full variable domain, in which reference TRBV7-2 and TRBJ1-5 provide the parts outside the CDR3, is GAGVSQSPSNKVTEKGKDVELRCDPISGHTALYWYRQSLGQGLEFLIYFQGNSAPDKSGLPSDRFSAERTGGSVSTLTIQRTQQEDSAVYLCASSLGYSNQPQHFGDGTRLSIL.

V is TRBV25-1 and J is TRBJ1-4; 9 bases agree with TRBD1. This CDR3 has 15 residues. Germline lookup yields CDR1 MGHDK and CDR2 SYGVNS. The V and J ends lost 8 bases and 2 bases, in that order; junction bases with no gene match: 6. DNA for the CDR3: TGTGCCAGCGCCTCACAGGGGGCTACTAATGAAAAACTGTTTTTT. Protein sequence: CASASQGATNEKLFF.

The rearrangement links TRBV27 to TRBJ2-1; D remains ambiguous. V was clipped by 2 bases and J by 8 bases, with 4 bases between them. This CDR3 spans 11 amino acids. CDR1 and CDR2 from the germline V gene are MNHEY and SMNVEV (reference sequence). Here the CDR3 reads CASSLGDEQFF. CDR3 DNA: TGTGCCAGCAGTTTAGGGGATGAGCAGTTCTTC.

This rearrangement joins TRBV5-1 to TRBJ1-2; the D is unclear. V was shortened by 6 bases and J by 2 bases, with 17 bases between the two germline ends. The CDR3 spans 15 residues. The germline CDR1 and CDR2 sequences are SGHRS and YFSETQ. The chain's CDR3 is CASTSQTGTNYGYTF. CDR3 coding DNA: TGCGCCAGCACTTCACAGACCGGCACAAACTATGGCTACACCTTC.

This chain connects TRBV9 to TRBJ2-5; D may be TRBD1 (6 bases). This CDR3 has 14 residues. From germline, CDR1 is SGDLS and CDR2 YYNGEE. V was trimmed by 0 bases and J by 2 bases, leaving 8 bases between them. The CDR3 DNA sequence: TGTGCCAGCAGCGTAGGGGGGCTGCAAGAGACCCAGTACTTC. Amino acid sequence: CASSVGGLQETQYF.

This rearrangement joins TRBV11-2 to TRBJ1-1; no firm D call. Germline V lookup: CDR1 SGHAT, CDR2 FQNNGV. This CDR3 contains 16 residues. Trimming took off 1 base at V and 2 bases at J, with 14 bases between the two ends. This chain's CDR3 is CASSLVGQNLNTEAFF. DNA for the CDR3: TGTGCCAGCAGCTTAGTTGGGCAGAACTTAAACACTGAAGCTTTCTTT.

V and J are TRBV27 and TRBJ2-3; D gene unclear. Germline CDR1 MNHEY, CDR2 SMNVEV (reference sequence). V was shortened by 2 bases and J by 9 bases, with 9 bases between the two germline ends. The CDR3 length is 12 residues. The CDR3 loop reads CASSLGGGTQYF. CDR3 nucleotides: TGTGCCAGCAGTTTAGGTGGCGGAACGCAGTATTTT.

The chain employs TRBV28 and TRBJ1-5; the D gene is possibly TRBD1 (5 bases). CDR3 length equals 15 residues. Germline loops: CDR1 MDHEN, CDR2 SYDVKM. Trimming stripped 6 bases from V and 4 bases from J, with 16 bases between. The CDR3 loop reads CASRGPGPLNQPQHF. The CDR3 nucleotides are TGTGCCAGCAGAGGACCGGGACCTCTTAATCAGCCCCAGCATTTT.

Here the CDR3 DNA reads TGCAGTGCTACCCAGCACTATGGCTACACCTTC. Translating gives CSATQHYGYTF. The chain carries TRBV20-1 and TRBJ1-2, with no clear D. Per the germline V gene, CDR1 is DFQATT and CDR2 is SNEGSKA (reference sequence). V dropped 4 bases and J dropped 3 bases, with 6 bases sitting between them. The CDR3 loop spans 11 amino acids.